This T cell receptor beta chain originates from a study of T cells in Graves' hyperthyroidism and ophthalmopathy. Points from the study as a whole: Blood also carried most thyroid clonotypes expanded above 0.001.

Each diagnosis drew on symptoms, thyroxine, TRAb, thyroid ultrasound and orbital computed tomography findings. Amplification targeted TCR beta CDR3 regions from RNA transcripts. Primed by the HTBI set, a first-round RT-PCR was run on the TCR CDR3. A single record per CDR3 protein comes from TCRdb applying MiXCR to the multiplex PCR reads. The data contain about 560,000 distinct CDR3 sequences, about a sixth of them singletons. Germline loops: CDR1 SGHRS, CDR2 YFSETQ. The CDR3 contains 15 residues. With 4 bases removed from V and 2 bases from J, the gap between germline ends came to 13 bases. This clonotype occurred once. Its specificity is not known.

The chain carries TRBV5-1 and TRBJ1-5; unclear D gene. This TCR came from a young woman with Graves' hyperthyroidism. Sample: blood. CDR3 amino acids: CASSVTPGGNQPQHF. As DNA, the CDR3 is TGCGCCAGCAGCGTGACCCCCGGGGGCAATCAGCCCCAGCATTTT.